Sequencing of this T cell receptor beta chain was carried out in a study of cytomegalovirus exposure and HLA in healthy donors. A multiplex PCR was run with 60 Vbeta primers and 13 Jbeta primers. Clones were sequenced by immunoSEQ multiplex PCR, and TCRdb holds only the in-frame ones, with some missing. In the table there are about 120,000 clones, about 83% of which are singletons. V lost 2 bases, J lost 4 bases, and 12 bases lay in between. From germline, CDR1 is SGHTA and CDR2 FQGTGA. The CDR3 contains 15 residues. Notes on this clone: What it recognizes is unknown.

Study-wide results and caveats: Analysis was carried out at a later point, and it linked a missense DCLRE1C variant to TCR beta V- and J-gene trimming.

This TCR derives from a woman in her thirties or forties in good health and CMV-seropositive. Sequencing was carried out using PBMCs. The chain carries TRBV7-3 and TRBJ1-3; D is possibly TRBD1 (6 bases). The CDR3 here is CASSLGQPWGNTIYF. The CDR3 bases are TGTGCCAGCAGCTTAGGACAGCCGTGGGGAAACACCATATATTTT. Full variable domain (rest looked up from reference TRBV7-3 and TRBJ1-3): GAGVSQTPSNKVTEKGKYVELRCDPISGHTALYWYRQSLGQGPEFLIYFQGTGAADDSGLPNDRFFAVRPEGSVSTLKIQRTERGDSAVYLCASSLGQPWGNTIYFGEGSWLTVV.